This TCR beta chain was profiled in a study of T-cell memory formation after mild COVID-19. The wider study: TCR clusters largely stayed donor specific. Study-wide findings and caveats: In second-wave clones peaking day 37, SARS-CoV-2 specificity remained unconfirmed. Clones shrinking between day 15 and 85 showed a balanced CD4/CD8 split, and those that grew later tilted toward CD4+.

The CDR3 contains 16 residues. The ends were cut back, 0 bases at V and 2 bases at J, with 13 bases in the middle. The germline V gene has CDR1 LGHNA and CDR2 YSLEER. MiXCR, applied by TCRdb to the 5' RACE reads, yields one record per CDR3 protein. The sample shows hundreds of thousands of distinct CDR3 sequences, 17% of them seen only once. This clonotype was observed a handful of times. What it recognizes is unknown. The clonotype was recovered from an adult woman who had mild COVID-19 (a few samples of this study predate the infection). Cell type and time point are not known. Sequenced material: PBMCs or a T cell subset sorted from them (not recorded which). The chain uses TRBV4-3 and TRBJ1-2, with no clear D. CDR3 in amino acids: CASSQDRGLGNYGYTF. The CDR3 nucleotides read TGCGCCAGCAGCCAAGATCGGGGTCTGGGGAACTATGGCTACACCTTC.